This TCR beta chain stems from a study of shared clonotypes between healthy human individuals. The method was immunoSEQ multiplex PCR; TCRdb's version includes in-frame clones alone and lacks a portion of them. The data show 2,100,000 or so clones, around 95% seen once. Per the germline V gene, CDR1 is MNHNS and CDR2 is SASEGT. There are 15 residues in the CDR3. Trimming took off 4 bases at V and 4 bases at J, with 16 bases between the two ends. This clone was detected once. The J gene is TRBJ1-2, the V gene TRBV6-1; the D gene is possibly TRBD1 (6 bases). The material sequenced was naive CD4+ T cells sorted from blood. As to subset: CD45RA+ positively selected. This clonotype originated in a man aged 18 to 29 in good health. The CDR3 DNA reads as TGTGCCAGCAGTGGGGGGCAGGGTTCTACCTATGGCTACACCTTC. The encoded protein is CASSGGQGSTYGYTF.